The rows below give T cell receptor beta chains drawn from one sample of a study of blood T cell repertoires in COVID-19. The table came from immunoSEQ multiplex PCR; TCRdb's copy has only in-frame clones and leaves some out. Counted here are about 88,000 clones, around nine tenths occurring once; the ten biggest clones make up 8.5% to 14%. Specimen: peripheral blood. These receptors all come from an elderly man with acute or convalescent COVID-19. The CDR3 runs from the conserved cysteine through the conserved F or W.

V: TRBV6-6
J: TRBJ1-5
CDR3: CASLGQLSQPQHF

V: TRBV9
J: TRBJ1-4
CDR3: CASSGQGSGPEKLFF

V: TRBV5-4
J: TRBJ1-2
CDR3: CASSGAGGAGGYTF

V: TRBV9
J: TRBJ2-2
CDR3: CASSSRTGGPSNTGELFF

V: TRBV5-4
J: TRBJ2-3
CDR3: CASSLALGEADTQYF

V: TRBV28
J: TRBJ2-7
CDR3: CASSSAQGSGRAGEQYF

V: TRBV27
J: TRBJ2-2
CDR3: CASSLGTLGELFF

V: TRBV10-3
J: TRBJ2-5
CDR3: CAISETSGSRQETQYF

V: TRBV5-1
J: TRBJ2-2
CDR3: CASSIQGEPGELFF

V: TRBV12-5
J: TRBJ2-5
CDR3: CASGPGQGAETQYF

V: TRBV9
J: TRBJ1-3
CDR3: CASSVAATVGNTIYF

V: TRBV7-3
J: TRBJ2-3
CDR3: CASSPQGGLGTDTQYF

V: TRBV5-4
J: TRBJ1-2
CDR3: CASSSRFYGYTF

V: TRBV5-1
J: TRBJ2-7
CDR3: CASSPGNSNSYEQYF

V: TRBV5-1
J: TRBJ2-7
CDR3: CASSLSGQGTYEQYF

V: TRBV18
J: TRBJ1-2
CDR3: CASSRDMSLNYGYTF

V: TRBV7-2
J: TRBJ1-1
CDR3: CASSGRGHANTEAFF

V: TRBV5-1
J: TRBJ2-1
CDR3: CASSLEGQEYNEQFF

V: TRBV28
J: TRBJ1-2
CDR3: CASSTYRWGQDLYGYTF

V: TRBV2
J: TRBJ1-4
CDR3: CASKGDRTGNEKLFF

V: TRBV10-2
J: TRBJ2-3
CDR3: CACVDYERVGDTQYF

V: TRBV5-1
J: TRBJ1-3
CDR3: CASSSVPAGQLGNTIYF

V: TRBV6-5
J: TRBJ2-3
CDR3: CASSRGGDTQYF

V: TRBV12-3/TRBV12-4
J: TRBJ2-7
CDR3: CASAGASYEQYF

V: TRBV29-1
J: TRBJ2-2
CDR3: CSVGAGGPGELFF

V: TRBV6-4
J: TRBJ1-6
CDR3: CASSTGINSPLHF

V: TRBV7-3
J: TRBJ2-5
CDR3: CASSLDPNPGAQYF

V: TRBV18
J: TRBJ1-3
CDR3: CASSPAQQGNTIYF

V: TRBV19
J: TRBJ2-7
CDR3: CASSPGTSGYEQYF